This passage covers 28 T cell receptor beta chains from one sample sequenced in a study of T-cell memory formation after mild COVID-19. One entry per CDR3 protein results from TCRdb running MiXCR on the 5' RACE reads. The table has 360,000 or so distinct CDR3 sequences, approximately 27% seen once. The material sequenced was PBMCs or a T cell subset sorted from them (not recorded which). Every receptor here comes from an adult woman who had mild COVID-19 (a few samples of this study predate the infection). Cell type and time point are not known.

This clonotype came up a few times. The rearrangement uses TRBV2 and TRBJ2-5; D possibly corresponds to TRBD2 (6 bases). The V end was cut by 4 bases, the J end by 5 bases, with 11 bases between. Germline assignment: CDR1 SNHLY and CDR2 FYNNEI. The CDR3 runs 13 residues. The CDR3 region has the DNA TGTGCCAGCAGTGTAGAGGGGAGGGAGACCCAGTACTTC. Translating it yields CASSVEGRETQYF.

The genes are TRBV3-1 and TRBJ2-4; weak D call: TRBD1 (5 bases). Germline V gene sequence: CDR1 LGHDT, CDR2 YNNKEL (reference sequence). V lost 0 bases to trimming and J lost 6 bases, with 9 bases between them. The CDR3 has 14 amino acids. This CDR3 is CASSQDHGANIQYF. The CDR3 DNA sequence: TGTGCCAGCAGCCAAGATCATGGGGCAAACATTCAGTACTTC.

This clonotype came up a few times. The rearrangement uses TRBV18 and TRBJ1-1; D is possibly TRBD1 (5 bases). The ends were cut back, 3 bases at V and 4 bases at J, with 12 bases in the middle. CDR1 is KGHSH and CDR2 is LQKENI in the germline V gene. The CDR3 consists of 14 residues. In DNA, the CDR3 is TGTGCCAGCTCACCCGACAGTGTGGCCACTGAAGCTTTCTTT. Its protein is CASSPDSVATEAFF.

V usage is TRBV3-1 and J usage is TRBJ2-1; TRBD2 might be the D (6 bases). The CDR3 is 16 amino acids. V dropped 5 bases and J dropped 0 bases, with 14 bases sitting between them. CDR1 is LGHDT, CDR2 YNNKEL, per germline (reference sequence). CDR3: CASSTLADISYNEQFF. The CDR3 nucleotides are TGTGCCAGCAGCACACTAGCCGACATCTCCTACAATGAGCAGTTCTTC.

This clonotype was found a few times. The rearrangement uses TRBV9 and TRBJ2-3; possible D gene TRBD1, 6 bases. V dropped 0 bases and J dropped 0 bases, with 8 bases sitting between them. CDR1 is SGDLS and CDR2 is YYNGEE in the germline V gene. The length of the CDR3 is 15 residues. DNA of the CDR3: TGTGCCAGCAGCGTAGGAGGACAGAGCACAGATACGCAGTATTTT. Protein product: CASSVGGQSTDTQYF.

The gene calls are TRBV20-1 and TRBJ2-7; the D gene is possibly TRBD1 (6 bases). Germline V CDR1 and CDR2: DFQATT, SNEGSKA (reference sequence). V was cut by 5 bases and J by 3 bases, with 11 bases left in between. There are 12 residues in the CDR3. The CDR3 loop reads CSAGTGFYEQYF. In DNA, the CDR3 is TGCAGTGCTGGTACAGGGTTCTACGAGCAGTACTTC.

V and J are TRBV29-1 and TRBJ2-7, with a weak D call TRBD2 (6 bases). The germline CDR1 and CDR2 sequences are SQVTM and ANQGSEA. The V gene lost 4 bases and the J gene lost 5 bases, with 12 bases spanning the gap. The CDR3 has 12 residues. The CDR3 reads CSVARGGHEQYF. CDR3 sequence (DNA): TGCAGCGTTGCCCGGGGAGGCCACGAGCAGTACTTC.

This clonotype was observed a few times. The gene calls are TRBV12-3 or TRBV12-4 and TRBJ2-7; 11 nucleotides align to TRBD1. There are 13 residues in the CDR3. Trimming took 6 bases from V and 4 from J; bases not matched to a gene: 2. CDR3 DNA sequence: TGTGCCAGCAGGGGGGACAGGGGGTACGAGCAGTACTTC. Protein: CASRGDRGYEQYF.

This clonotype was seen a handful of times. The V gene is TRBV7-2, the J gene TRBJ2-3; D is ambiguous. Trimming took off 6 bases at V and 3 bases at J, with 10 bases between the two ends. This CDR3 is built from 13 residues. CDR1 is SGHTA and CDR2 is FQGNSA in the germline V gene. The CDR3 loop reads CASSQAWTDTQYF. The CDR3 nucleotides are TGTGCCAGCAGTCAGGCCTGGACAGATACGCAGTATTTT. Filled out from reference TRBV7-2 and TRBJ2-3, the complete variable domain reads GAGVSQSPSNKVTEKGKDVELRCDPISGHTALYWYRQSLGQGLEFLIYFQGNSAPDKSGLPSDRFSAERTGGSVSTLTIQRTQQEDSAVYLCASSQAWTDTQYFGPGTRLTVL.

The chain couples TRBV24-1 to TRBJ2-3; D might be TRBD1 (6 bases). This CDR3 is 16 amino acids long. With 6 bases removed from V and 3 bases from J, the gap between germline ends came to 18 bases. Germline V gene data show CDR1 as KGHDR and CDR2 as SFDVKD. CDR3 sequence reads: CATSPGHRTMTDTQYF. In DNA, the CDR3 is TGTGCCACCAGTCCGGGACACCGTACTATGACAGATACGCAGTATTTT.

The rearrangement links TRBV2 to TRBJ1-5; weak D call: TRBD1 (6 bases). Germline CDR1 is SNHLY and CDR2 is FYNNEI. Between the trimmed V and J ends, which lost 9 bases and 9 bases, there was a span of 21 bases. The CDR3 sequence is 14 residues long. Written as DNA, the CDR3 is TGTGCCAGTGGGGAGGGGGGACTCATAACGCCCCAGCATTTT. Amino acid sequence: CASGEGGLITPQHF.

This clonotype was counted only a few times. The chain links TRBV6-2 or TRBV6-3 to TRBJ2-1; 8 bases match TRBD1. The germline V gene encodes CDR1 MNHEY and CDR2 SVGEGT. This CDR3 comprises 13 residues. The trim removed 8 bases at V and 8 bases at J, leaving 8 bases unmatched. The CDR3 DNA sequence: TGTGCCAGCCTCGGGACAGGTAGGGATGAGCAGTTCTTC. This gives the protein CASLGTGRDEQFF.

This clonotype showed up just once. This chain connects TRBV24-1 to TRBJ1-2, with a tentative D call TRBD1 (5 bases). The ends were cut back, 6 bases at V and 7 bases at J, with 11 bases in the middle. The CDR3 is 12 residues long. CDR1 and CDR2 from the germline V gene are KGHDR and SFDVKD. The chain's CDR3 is CATSRGAAGYTF. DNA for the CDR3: TGTGCCACCAGTCGGGGCGCCGCTGGCTACACCTTC.

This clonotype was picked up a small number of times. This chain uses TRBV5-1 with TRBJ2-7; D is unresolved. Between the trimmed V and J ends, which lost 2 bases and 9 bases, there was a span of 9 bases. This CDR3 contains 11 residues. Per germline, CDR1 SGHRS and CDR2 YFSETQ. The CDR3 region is CASSLTRVQYF. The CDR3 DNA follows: TGCGCCAGCAGCTTAACCCGAGTGCAGTACTTC. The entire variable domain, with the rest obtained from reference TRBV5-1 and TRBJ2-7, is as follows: KAGVTQTPRYLIKTRGQQVTLSCSPISGHRSVSWYQQTPGQGLQFLFEYFSETQRNKGNFPGRFSGRQFSNSRSEMNVSTLELGDSALYLCASSLTRVQYFGPGTRLTVT.

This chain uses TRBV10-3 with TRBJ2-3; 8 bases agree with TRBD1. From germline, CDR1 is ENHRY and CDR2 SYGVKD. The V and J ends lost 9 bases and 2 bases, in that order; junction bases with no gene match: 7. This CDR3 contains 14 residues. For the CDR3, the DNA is TGTGCCATTAACGGACAGGGCCTCACAGATACGCAGTATTTT. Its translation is CAINGQGLTDTQYF.

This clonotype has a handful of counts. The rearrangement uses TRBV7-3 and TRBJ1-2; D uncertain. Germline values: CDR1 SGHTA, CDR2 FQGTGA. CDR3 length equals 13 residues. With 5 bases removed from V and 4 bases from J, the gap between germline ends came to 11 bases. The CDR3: CASSPIPGYGYTF. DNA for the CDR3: TGTGCCAGCAGCCCAATTCCGGGCTATGGCTACACCTTC.

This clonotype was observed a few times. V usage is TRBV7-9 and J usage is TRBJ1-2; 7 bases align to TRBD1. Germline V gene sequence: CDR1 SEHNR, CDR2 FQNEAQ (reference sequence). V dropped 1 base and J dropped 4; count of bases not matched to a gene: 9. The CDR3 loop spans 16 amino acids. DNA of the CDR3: TGTGCCAGCAGCTTAGTAACAGGGGCCGCAATCTATGGCTACACCTTC. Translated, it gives CASSLVTGAAIYGYTF.

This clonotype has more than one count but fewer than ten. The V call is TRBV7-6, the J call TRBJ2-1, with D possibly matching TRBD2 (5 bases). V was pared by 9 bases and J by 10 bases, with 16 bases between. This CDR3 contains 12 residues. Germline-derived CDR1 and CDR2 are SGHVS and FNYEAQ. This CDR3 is CASRERDCEQFF. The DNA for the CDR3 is TGTGCCAGTAGGGAGAGGGATTGCGAGCAGTTCTTC.

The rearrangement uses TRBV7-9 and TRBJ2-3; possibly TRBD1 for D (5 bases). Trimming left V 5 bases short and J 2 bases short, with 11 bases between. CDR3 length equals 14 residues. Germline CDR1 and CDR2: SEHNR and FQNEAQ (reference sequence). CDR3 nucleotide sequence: TGTGCCAGCAGCCCTGAGGACAACACAGATACGCAGTATTTT. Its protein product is CASSPEDNTDTQYF.

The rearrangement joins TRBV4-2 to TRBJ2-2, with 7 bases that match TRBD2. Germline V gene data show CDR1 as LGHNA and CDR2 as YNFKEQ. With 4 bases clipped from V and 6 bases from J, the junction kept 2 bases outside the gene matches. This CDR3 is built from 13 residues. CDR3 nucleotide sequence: TGTGCCAGCAGCCGCCGGGAGGCCGGGGAGCTGTTTTTT. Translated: CASSRREAGELFF.

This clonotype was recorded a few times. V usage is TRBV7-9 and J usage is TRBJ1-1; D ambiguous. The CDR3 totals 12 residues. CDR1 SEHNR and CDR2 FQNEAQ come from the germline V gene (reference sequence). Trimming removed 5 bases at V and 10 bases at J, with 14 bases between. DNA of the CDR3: TGTGCCAGCAGCGCCGGTGGAGGGCCAGCTTTCTTT. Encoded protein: CASSAGGGPAFF.

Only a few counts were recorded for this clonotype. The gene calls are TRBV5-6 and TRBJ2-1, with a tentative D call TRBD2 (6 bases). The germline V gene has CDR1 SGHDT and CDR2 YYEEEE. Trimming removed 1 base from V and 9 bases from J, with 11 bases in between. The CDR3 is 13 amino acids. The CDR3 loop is CASSLSPGSEQFF. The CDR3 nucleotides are TGTGCCAGCAGCTTGTCTCCCGGGAGTGAGCAGTTCTTC.

CDR3 loop: CASSLVSQALYEQYF. DNA for the CDR3: TGTGCCAGCAGTTTAGTAAGTCAGGCGCTCTACGAGCAGTACTTC. The chain has TRBV12-3 or TRBV12-4 and TRBJ2-7; D is uncertain. V was clipped by 1 base and J by 3 bases, with 13 bases between them. The CDR3 runs 15 residues.

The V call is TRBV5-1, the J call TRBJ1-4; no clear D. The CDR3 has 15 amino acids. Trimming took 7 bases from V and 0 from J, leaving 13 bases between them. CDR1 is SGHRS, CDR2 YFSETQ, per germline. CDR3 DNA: TGCGCCAGCTCGGTCCTCGCGGCAACTAATGAAAAACTGTTTTTT. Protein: CASSVLAATNEKLFF.

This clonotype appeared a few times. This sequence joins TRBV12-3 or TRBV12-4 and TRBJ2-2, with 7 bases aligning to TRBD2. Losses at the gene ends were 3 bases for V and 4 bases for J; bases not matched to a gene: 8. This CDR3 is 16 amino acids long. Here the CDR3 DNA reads TGTGCCAGCAGTTTTGAGGGTTGGGAGGGCACCGGGGAGCTGTTTTTT. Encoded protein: CASSFEGWEGTGELFF.

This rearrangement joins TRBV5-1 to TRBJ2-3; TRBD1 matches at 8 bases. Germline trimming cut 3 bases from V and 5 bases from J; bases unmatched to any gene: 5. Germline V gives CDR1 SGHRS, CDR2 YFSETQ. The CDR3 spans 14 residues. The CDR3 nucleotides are TGCGCCAGCAGCTCAGGGGGCGCGGGAGATACGCAGTATTTT. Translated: CASSSGGAGDTQYF. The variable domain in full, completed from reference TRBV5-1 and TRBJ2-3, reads KAGVTQTPRYLIKTRGQQVTLSCSPISGHRSVSWYQQTPGQGLQFLFEYFSETQRNKGNFPGRFSGRQFSNSRSEMNVSTLELGDSALYLCASSSGGAGDTQYFGPGTRLTVL.

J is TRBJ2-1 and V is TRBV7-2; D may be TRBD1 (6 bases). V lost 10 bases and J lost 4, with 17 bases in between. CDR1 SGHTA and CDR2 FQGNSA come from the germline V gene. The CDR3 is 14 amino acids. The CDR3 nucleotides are TGTGCCATCGAGCAGGGGATATTATACAATGAGCAGTTCTTC. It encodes CAIEQGILYNEQFF. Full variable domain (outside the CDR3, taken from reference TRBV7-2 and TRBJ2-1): GAGVSQSPSNKVTEKGKDVELRCDPISGHTALYWYRQSLGQGLEFLIYFQGNSAPDKSGLPSDRFSAERTGGSVSTLTIQRTQQEDSAVYLCAIEQGILYNEQFFGPGTRLTVL.

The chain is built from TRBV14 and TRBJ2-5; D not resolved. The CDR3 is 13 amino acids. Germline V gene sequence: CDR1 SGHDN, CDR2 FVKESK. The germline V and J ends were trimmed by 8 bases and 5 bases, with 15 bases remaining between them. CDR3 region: CASQPDHAETQYF. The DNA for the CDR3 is TGTGCCAGCCAGCCAGATCATGCGGAGACCCAGTACTTC.